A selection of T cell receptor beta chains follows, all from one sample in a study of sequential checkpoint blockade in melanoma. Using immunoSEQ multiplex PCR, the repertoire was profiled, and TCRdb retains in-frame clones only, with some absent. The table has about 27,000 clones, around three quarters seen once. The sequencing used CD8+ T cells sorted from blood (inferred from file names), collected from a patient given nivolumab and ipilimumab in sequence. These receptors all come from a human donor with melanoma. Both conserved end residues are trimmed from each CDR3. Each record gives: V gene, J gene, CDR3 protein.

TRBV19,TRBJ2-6,ASIKRGPGQPGANVLT
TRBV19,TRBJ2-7,ASSMAPSSYEQY
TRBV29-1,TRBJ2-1,SAEAGASRRTRALNEQF
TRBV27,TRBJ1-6,ASRPTGTDLIPPY
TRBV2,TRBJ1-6,ASSPVTGARSPLH
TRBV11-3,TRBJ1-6,ASSLDRGQGHVDSPLH
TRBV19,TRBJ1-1,ASTIRGRDTEAF
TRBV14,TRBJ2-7,ASSQWQGYEQY
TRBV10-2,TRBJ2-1,ASSPGLAGGNEQF
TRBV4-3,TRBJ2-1,ASSQDRAGGTDEQF
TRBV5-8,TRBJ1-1,ASSVIETEAF
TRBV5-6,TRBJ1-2,ASSFRQGYT
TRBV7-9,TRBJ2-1,ASSPEEEGSSYNEQF
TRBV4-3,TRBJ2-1,ASSQGGGDYNEQF
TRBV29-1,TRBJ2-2,SVVYETGELF
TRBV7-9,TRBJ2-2,ASSLPGGSTGELF
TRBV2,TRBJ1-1,ASIWTGLGTEAF
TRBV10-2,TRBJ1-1,AAHGGVMNTEAF
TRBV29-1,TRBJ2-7,SAGTGGYEQY
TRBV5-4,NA,ASSLGRGTGPTYEQY
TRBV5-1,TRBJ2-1,ASKTSGANEQF
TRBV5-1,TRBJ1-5,ASSLDPGQPQPQH
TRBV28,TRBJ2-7,ASSPKGGGGAYEQY
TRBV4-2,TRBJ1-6,ASSQDRGSPLH
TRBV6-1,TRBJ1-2,ASSGSGQGNYGYT